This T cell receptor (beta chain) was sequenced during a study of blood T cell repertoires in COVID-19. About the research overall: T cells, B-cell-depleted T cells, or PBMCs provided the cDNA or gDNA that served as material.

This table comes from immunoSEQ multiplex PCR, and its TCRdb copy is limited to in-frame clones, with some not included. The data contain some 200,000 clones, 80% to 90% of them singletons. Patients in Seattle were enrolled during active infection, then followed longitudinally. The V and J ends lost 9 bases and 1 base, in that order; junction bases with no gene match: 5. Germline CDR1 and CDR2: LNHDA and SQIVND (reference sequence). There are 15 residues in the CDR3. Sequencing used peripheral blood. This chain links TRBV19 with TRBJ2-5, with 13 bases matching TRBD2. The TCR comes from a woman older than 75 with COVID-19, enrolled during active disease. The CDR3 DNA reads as TGTGCCAGCAGACTAGCGGGGGGCCCCCAAGAGACCCAGTACTTC. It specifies CASRLAGGPQETQYF.